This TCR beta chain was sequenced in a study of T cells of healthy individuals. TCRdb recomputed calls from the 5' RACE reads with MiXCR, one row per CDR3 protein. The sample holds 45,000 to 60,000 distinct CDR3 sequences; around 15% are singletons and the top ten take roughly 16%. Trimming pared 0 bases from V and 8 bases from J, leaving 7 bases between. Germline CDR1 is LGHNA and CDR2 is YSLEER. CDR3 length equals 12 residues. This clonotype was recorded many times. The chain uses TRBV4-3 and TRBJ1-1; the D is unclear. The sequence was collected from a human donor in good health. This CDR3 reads CASSQDRREAFF. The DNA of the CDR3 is TGCGCCAGCAGCCAAGACCGCCGGGAAGCTTTCTTT.